This TCR beta chain originates from a study of blood T cell repertoires in COVID-19. In the study overall: Sources were T cells, B-cell-depleted T cells, or PBMCs; the material itself was cDNA or gDNA.

In the source study's methods: Amplification of reference gene primers provided the estimated nucleated cell counts. Assay used: immunoSEQ multiplex PCR; TCRdb lists only in-frame clones, some missing. The V and J calls and clone size were taken over from that table, and D and trimming were inferred from the DNA. The table shows around 220,000 clones, with approximately 80% occurring only once. The trim removed 2 bases at V and 8 bases at J, leaving 10 bases unmatched. Germline CDR1 is WSHSY and CDR2 is SAAADI. The CDR3 is 16 residues long. The chain has TRBV10-2 and TRBJ2-1, with TRBD2 matching over 9 bases. Sequenced input: peripheral blood. The source is a woman in her thirties or forties with active or convalescent COVID-19. CDR3 nucleotides: TGCGCCAGCAGTGAGGTTTCCGGGACTAGCACAGATGAGCAGTTCTTC. Its protein product is CASSEVSGTSTDEQFF.